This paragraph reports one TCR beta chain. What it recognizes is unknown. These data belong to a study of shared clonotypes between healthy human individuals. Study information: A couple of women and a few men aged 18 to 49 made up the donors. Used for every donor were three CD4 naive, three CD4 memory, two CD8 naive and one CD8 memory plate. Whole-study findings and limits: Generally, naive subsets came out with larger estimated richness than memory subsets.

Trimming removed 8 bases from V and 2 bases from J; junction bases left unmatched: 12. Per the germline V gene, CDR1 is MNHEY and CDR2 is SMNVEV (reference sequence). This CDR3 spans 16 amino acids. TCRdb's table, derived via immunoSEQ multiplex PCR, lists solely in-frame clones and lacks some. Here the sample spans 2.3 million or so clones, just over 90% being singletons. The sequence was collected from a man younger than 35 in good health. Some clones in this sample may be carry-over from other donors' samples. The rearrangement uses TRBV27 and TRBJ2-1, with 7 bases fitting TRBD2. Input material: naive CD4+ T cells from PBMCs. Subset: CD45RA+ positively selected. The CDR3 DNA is TGTGCCAGCCGACACCCGGGGGGACCGACCTACAATGAGCAGTTCTTC. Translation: CASRHPGGPTYNEQFF.